This T cell receptor (beta chain) was obtained from a study of control samples from healthy donors and cancer patients. The V end was cut by 5 bases, the J end by 1 base, with 8 bases between. The CDR3 spans 14 residues. CDR1 and CDR2 from the germline V gene are PRHDT and FYEKMQ (reference sequence). This clone was seen just once. This table comes from immunoSEQ multiplex PCR, and its TCRdb copy is limited to in-frame clones, with some not included. This table has some 100,000 clones, about 89% appearing once. This chain joins TRBV13 and TRBJ2-2; D uncertain. This clonotype was obtained from a woman aged 50 to 65 in good health. The sequencing input was blood. CDR3 in DNA: TGTGCCAGCAGCACCGTCGGGAACACCGGGGAGCTGTTTTTT. Its translation: CASSTVGNTGELFF. Based on the CDR3 plus reference TRBV13 and TRBJ2-2, the full variable domain is AAGVIQSPRHLIKEKRETATLKCYPIPRHDTVYWYQQGPGQDPQFLISFYEKMQSDKGSIPDRFSAQQFSDYHSELNMSSLELGDSALYFCASSTVGNTGELFFGEGSRLTVL.